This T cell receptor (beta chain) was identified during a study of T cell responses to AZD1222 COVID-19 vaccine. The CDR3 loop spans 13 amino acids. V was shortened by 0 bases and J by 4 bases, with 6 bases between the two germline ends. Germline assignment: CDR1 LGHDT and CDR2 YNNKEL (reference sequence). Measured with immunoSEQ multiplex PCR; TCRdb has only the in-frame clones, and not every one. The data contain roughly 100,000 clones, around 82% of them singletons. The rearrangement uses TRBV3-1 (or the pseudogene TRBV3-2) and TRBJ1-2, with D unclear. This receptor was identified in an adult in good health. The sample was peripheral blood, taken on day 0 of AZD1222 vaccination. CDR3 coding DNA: TGTGCCAGCAGCCAAGAGTCTTTCTATGGCTACACCTTC. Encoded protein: CASSQESFYGYTF.